This is a list of T cell receptor beta chains from one sample in a study of human T cells and chemical hapten exposure. TCRdb fed the RACE reads into MiXCR, producing one record per CDR3 protein. The sample comprises 120,000 or so distinct CDR3 sequences, approximately 13% of which are singletons, and about 3% rests with the top ten. The sample consisted of whole blood, taken in connection with sensitization to the hapten diphenylcyclopropenone (DPC). The source is a woman aged 18-35 years with alopecia areata. Some clones in this sample may be carry-over from other donors' samples. The CDR3 runs from the conserved cysteine through the conserved F or W. Each record gives: J gene, clone size, CDR3 length, V gene, D gene, CDR3 protein, CDR3 DNA. The D gene is left open where the match is weak. Part of the rows lack a size; the others show once, few, many or a class for expanded clones.

J: TRBJ2-7; size: few; length: 11; V: TRBV6-2/TRBV6-3; D: -; CDR3: CASNDLGEQYF; DNA: TGTGCCAGCAACGATCTGGGCGAGCAGTACTTC
J: TRBJ1-6; size: many; length: 13; V: TRBV7-2; D: TRBD1; CDR3: CAGRDSANSPLHF; DNA: TGTGCCGGAAGGGACAGCGCCAATTCACCCCTCCACTTT
J: TRBJ2-7; size: -; length: 14; V: TRBV20-1; D: TRBD1; CDR3: CSARDRPRGNEQYF; DNA: TGCAGTGCTAGAGATCGGCCCAGGGGGAACGAGCAGTACTTC
J: TRBJ1-2; size: few; length: 14; V: TRBV4-3; D: -; CDR3: CASSQDAGNYGYTF; DNA: TGCGCCAGCAGCCAAGACGCAGGGAACTATGGCTACACCTTC
J: TRBJ2-3; size: many; length: 17; V: TRBV11-2; D: -; CDR3: CASSLDNRGAGTDTQYF; DNA: TGTGCCAGCAGCTTAGATAATCGGGGGGCGGGCACAGATACGCAGTATTTT
J: TRBJ2-1; size: -; length: 13; V: TRBV30; D: TRBD1; CDR3: CAWSATGTGIEFF; DNA: TGTGCCTGGAGTGCTACCGGGACAGGGATTGAGTTCTTC
J: TRBJ1-6; size: few; length: 17; V: TRBV19; D: TRBD1; CDR3: CASSSGQGTSYNSPLHF; DNA: TGTGCCAGTAGTAGCGGACAGGGGACCTCCTATAATTCACCCCTCCACTTT
J: TRBJ2-1; size: -; length: 17; V: TRBV4-1; D: TRBD1; CDR3: CASSDDIGTGGYNEQFF; DNA: TGCGCCAGCAGCGACGACATAGGGACAGGGGGTTACAATGAGCAGTTCTTC
J: TRBJ1-3; size: many; length: 15; V: TRBV21-1; D: -; CDR3: CASSKIGGSGNTIYF; DNA: TGTGCCAGCAGCAAAATAGGAGGCTCTGGAAACACCATATATTTT
J: TRBJ1-1; size: -; length: 13; V: TRBV18; D: -; CDR3: CASSPAGHAEAFF; DNA: TGTGCCAGCTCCCCAGCGGGTCACGCTGAAGCTTTCTTT
J: TRBJ2-1; size: many; length: 16; V: TRBV7-9; D: TRBD1; CDR3: CASGSARTGGVYEQFF; DNA: TGTGCCAGCGGATCTGCACGGACAGGTGGAGTATATGAGCAGTTCTTC
J: TRBJ2-3; size: once; length: 15; V: TRBV14; D: -; CDR3: CASSQEGQSTDTQYF; DNA: TGTGCCAGCAGCCAAGAAGGGCAGTCCACAGATACGCAGTATTTT
J: TRBJ2-2; size: -; length: 15; V: TRBV11-2; D: -; CDR3: CASSFLTRGTGELFF; DNA: TGTGCCAGCAGCTTTTTGACTAGGGGCACCGGGGAGCTGTTTTTT
J: TRBJ2-7; size: few; length: 14; V: TRBV3-1; D: -; CDR3: CASSRPSGSYEQYF; DNA: TGTGCCAGCAGCCGCCCCTCCGGGAGCTACGAGCAGTACTTC
J: TRBJ2-4; size: few; length: 17; V: TRBV21-1; D: -; CDR3: CASSKARQPLTKNIQYF; DNA: TGTGCCAGCAGCAAAGCGCGACAACCCCTAACCAAAAACATTCAGTACTTC
J: TRBJ1-2; size: many; length: 19; V: TRBV6-5; D: -; CDR3: CASSPARGVQGSPNYGYTF; DNA: TGTGCCAGCAGTCCCGCGAGGGGGGTTCAGGGTTCCCCTAACTATGGCTACACCTTC
J: TRBJ1-2; size: once; length: 13; V: TRBV28; D: -; CDR3: CASRKRGVYGYTF; DNA: TGTGCCAGCAGAAAGAGGGGAGTCTATGGCTACACCTTC
J: TRBJ2-1; size: -; length: 13; V: TRBV28; D: -; CDR3: CASSLGAVNEQFF; DNA: TGTGCCAGCAGTTTAGGGGCAGTCAATGAGCAGTTCTTC
J: TRBJ2-7; size: -; length: 12; V: TRBV5-1; D: -; CDR3: CASSLSRGEQYF; DNA: TGCGCCAGCAGCTTGTCCAGGGGCGAGCAGTACTTC
J: TRBJ2-7; size: -; length: 14; V: TRBV10-3; D: TRBD2; CDR3: CAISQSGGAYEQYF; DNA: TGTGCCATCAGTCAAAGCGGGGGGGCGTACGAGCAGTACTTC
J: TRBJ2-6; size: many; length: 17; V: TRBV9; D: -; CDR3: CASSVALDPSGANVLTF; DNA: TGTGCCAGCAGCGTAGCTCTAGATCCCTCTGGGGCCAACGTCCTGACTTTC
J: TRBJ2-4; size: few; length: 14; V: TRBV20-1; D: TRBD2; CDR3: CSAKLAGGRDIQYF; DNA: TGCAGTGCTAAACTAGCGGGGGGGAGAGACATTCAGTACTTC
J: TRBJ2-5; size: many; length: 14; V: TRBV2; D: -; CDR3: CASRWTVRGETQYF; DNA: TGTGCCAGCAGATGGACAGTACGCGGTGAGACCCAGTACTTC
J: TRBJ2-5; size: -; length: 14; V: TRBV11-2; D: TRBD1; CDR3: CASSFGTGMETQYF; DNA: TGTGCCAGCAGCTTTGGGACAGGGATGGAGACCCAGTACTTC
J: TRBJ1-5; size: few; length: 17; V: TRBV7-9; D: -; CDR3: CASSYELGPVMDQPQHF; DNA: TGTGCCAGCAGCTATGAATTGGGTCCGGTGATGGATCAGCCCCAGCATTTT
J: TRBJ2-3; size: -; length: 15; V: TRBV7-2; D: TRBD2; CDR3: CASSLTSATTDTQYF; DNA: TGTGCCAGCAGCTTGACTAGCGCTACCACAGATACGCAGTATTTT
J: TRBJ1-6; size: -; length: 16; V: TRBV20-1; D: -; CDR3: CSAAQAGSSYNSPLHF; DNA: TGCAGTGCCGCTCAAGCGGGGAGCTCCTATAATTCACCCCTCCACTTT
J: TRBJ2-3; size: -; length: 16; V: TRBV20-1; D: TRBD2; CDR3: CSAFRLAGGPPDTQYF; DNA: TGCAGTGCTTTTCGACTAGCGGGGGGGCCCCCAGATACGCAGTATTTT
J: TRBJ1-4; size: many; length: 14; V: TRBV3-1; D: -; CDR3: CASSQTGLDEKLFF; DNA: TGTGCCAGCAGCCAAACAGGGTTAGACGAAAAACTGTTTTTT
J: TRBJ2-6; size: -; length: 15; V: TRBV6-2/TRBV6-3; D: -; CDR3: CASSSYSSGANVLTF; DNA: TGTGCCAGCAGTTCCTACAGTTCTGGGGCCAACGTCCTGACTTTC
J: TRBJ2-1; size: few; length: 15; V: TRBV18; D: -; CDR3: CASSPLGRGNNEQFF; DNA: TGTGCCAGCTCACCTTTGGGGAGAGGGAACAATGAGCAGTTCTTC
J: TRBJ2-7; size: many; length: 14; V: TRBV20-1; D: TRBD1; CDR3: CSARTGTGVHEQYF; DNA: TGCAGTGCTAGAACCGGGACAGGGGTCCACGAGCAGTACTTC
J: TRBJ1-2; size: many; length: 11; V: TRBV29-1; D: -; CDR3: CSVDFLDGYTF; DNA: TGCAGCGTGGATTTTTTGGACGGCTACACCTTC
J: TRBJ1-2; size: many; length: 11; V: TRBV2; D: -; CDR3: CASTAAYGYTF; DNA: TGTGCCAGCACAGCCGCTTATGGCTACACCTTC
J: TRBJ1-2; size: -; length: 14; V: TRBV6-1; D: -; CDR3: CASSRRTQDYGYTF; DNA: TGTGCCAGCAGTCGACGGACACAAGACTATGGCTACACCTTC
J: TRBJ1-5; size: many; length: 18; V: TRBV12-3/TRBV12-4; D: -; CDR3: CASSLAGGLGRGNQPQHF; DNA: TGTGCCAGCAGTTTGGCGGGGGGGTTAGGGCGTGGCAATCAGCCCCAGCATTTT
J: TRBJ1-1; size: -; length: 13; V: TRBV10-3; D: -; CDR3: CAISFRGDTEAFF; DNA: TGTGCCATCAGCTTTAGGGGGGACACTGAAGCTTTCTTT
J: TRBJ1-4; size: -; length: 18; V: TRBV4-1; D: -; CDR3: CASSQALTGIIKGEKLFF; DNA: TGCGCCAGCAGCCAAGCTTTAACAGGGATAATAAAAGGTGAAAAACTGTTTTTT
J: TRBJ2-7; size: few; length: 14; V: TRBV7-8; D: TRBD1; CDR3: CASSRDRESYEQYF; DNA: TGTGCCAGCAGCCGGGACAGGGAATCCTACGAGCAGTACTTC
J: TRBJ2-1; size: -; length: 16; V: TRBV7-2; D: TRBD2; CDR3: CASSPGRAGGRNEQFF; DNA: TGTGCCAGCAGTCCAGGTCGTGCGGGGGGGCGCAATGAGCAGTTCTTC
J: TRBJ2-5; size: many; length: 14; V: TRBV5-6; D: -; CDR3: CASSIRDKQETQYF; DNA: TGTGCCAGCAGCATCCGGGACAAACAAGAGACCCAGTACTTC
J: TRBJ1-3; size: -; length: 13; V: TRBV5-4; D: -; CDR3: CASSTGTGNTIYF; DNA: TGTGCCAGCAGCACCGGGACAGGAAACACCATATATTTT